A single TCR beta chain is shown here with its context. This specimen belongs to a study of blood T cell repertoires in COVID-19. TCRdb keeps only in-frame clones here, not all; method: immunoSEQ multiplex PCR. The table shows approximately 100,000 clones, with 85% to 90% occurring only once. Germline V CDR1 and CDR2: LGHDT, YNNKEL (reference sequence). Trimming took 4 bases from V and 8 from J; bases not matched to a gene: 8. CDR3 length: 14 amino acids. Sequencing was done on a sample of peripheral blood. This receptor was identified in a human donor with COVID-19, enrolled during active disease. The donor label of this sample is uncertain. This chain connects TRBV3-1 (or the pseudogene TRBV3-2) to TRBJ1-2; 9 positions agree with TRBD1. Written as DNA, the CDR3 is TGTGCCAGCAGCCGCCTGGGACAGGGCGGCGGCTACACCTTC. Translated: CASSRLGQGGGYTF.